This TCR beta chain was found in a study of shared clonotypes between healthy human individuals. Trimming left V 5 bases short and J 8 bases short, with 13 bases between. The germline gives CDR1 MGHRA, CDR2 YSYEKL. The CDR3 is 12 residues long. Investigators spread the genomic DNA of each subset evenly over several immunoSEQ plates. As processed by the authors: ImmunoSEQ junction-only sequences lacked quality scores, so their filtering differed. Sequencing was performed with immunoSEQ multiplex PCR; in TCRdb, only in-frame clones are kept and a portion is missing. Clone size and the V and J calls come from that table; the DNA yielded D and trimming. The sample records 2.3 million or so clones, approximately 93% being singletons. This clone was detected a few times.

V gene TRBV4-1 combines with J gene TRBJ2-7, with a tentative D call TRBD2 (5 bases). The receptor was isolated from a man in his late teens or twenties in good health. Some clones in this sample may be carry-over from other donors' samples. The sequenced material came from naive CD4+ T cells from PBMCs. Subset specified: CD45RA+ positively selected. The CDR3 spells CASSSASGKQYF. DNA for the CDR3: TGCGCCAGCAGCTCAGCTTCCGGGAAGCAGTACTTC.